The present TCR beta chain was sequenced within a study of regulatory T cells in long-lasting Graves disease. Whole-study context: Persistent cases took antithyroid drugs over 5 years and stayed TSH receptor antibody positive.

Arm-PCR with iRepertoire HTBI primers amplified the CDR3 regions for these TCR beta libraries. TCRdb recomputed calls from the multiplex PCR reads with MiXCR, one row per CDR3 protein. The data show about 470,000 distinct CDR3 sequences, about 22% seen once. This clonotype was picked up many times. Time point denoted: persistent/refractory GD, antithyroid drugs over 5 years with positive TRAb. RNA extracted from PBMCs served as the sequencing template. The EDTA tubes were filled with around 9 milliliters of drawn peripheral blood. Specimen: peripheral blood mononuclear cells (PBMCs), collected when the disease was refractory, from a patient treated with antithyroid drugs. This sequence originates from a female donor with Graves disease.

The CDR3 coding sequence is TGTGCCAGCATGACACGTCGGACTGCTAACTATGGCTACACCTTC. This sequence encodes CASMTRRTANYGYTF. The rearrangement uses TRBV28 and TRBJ1-2; D is ambiguous. CDR3 length: 15 amino acids. The germline V gene has CDR1 MDHEN and CDR2 SYDVKM. Trimming cost V 7 bases and J 0 bases, with 15 bases left between them.